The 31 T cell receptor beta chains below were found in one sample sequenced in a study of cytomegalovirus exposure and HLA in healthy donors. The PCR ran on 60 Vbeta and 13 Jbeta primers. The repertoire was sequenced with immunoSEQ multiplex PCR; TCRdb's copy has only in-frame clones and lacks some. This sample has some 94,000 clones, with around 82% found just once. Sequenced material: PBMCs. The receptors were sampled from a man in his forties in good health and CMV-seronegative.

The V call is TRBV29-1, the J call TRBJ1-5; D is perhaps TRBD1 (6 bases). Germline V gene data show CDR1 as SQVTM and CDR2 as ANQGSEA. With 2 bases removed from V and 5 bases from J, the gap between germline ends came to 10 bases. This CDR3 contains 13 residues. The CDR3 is CSVETGRDQPQHF. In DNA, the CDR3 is TGCAGCGTTGAAACAGGGAGAGATCAGCCCCAGCATTTT.

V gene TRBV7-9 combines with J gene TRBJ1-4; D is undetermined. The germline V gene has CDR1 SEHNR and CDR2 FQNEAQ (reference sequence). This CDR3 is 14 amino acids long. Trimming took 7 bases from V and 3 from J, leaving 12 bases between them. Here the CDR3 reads CASTLFGANEKLFF. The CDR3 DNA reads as TGTGCCAGCACCCTTTTTGGAGCTAATGAAAAACTGTTTTTT.

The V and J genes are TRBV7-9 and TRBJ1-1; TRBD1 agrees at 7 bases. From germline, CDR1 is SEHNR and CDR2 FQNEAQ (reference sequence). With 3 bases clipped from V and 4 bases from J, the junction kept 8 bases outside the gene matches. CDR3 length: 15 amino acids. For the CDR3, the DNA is TGTGCCAGCAGCTTCATAACCGGACAGGCCACTGAAGCTTTCTTT. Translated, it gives CASSFITGQATEAFF.

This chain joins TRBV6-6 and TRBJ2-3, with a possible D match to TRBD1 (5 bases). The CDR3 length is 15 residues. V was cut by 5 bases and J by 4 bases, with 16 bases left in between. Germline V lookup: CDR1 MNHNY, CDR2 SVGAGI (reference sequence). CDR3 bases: TGTGCCAGCAGTACGATGGGGCAGTTTCCAGATACGCAGTATTTT. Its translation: CASSTMGQFPDTQYF.

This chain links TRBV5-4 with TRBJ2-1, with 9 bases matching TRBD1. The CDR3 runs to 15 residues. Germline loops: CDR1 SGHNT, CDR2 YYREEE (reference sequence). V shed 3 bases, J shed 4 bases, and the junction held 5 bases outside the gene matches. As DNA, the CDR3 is TGTGCCAGCAGCTCGGGACAGGGCGGATACAATGAGCAGTTCTTC. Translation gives CASSSGQGGYNEQFF.

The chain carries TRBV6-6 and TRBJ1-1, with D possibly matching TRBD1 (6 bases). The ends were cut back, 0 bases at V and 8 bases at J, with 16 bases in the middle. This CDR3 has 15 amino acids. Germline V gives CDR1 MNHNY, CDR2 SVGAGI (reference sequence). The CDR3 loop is CASSYSSGALGEAFF. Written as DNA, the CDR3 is TGTGCCAGCAGTTACTCGTCAGGGGCCCTGGGGGAAGCTTTCTTT.

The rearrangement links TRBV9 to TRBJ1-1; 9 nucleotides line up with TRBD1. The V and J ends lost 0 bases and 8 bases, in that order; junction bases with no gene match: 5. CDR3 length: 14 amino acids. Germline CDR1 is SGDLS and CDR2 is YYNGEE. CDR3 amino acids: CASSVAPGQGEAFF. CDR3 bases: TGTGCCAGCAGCGTAGCGCCGGGACAGGGAGAAGCTTTCTTT.

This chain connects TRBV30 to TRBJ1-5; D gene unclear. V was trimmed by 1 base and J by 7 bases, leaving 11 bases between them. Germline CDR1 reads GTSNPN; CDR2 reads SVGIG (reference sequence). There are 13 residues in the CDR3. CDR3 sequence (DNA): TGTGCCTGGAGTGAAGCGGGTGGGCAGCCCCAGCATTTT. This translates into CAWSEAGGQPQHF.

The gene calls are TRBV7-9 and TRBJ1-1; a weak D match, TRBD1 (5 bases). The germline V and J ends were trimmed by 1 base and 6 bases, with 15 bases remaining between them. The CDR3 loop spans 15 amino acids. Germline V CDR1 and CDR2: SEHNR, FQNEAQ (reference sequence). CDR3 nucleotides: TGTGCCAGCAGCTTAGTGAGGCAGGGTGGCGCTGAAGCTTTCTTT. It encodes CASSLVRQGGAEAFF.

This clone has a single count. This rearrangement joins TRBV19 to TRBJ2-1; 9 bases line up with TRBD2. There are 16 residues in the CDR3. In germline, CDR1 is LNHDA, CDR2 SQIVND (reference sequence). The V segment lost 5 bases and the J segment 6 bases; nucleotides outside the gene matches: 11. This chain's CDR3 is CASSRGAGGPPNEQFF. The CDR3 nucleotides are TGTGCCAGTAGTCGGGGTGCGGGAGGGCCCCCCAATGAGCAGTTCTTC.

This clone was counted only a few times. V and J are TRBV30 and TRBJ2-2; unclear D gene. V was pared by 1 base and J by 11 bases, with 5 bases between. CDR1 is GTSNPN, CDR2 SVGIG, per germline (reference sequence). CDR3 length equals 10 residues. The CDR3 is CAWSDYELFF. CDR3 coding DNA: TGTGCCTGGAGTGACTACGAGCTGTTTTTT.

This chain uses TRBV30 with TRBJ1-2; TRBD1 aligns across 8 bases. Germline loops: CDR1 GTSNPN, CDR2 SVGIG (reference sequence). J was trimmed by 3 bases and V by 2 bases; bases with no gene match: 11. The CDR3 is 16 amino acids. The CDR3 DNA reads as TGTGCCTGGAGTTCCAGACCGACAGGGGACCACTATGGCTACACCTTC. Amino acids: CAWSSRPTGDHYGYTF. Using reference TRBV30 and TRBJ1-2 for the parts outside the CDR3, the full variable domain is SQTIHQWPATLVQPVGSPLSLECTVEGTSNPNLYWYRQAAGRGLQLLFYSVGIGQISSEVPQNLSASRPQDRQFILSSKKLLLSDSGFYLCAWSSRPTGDHYGYTFGSGTRLTVV.

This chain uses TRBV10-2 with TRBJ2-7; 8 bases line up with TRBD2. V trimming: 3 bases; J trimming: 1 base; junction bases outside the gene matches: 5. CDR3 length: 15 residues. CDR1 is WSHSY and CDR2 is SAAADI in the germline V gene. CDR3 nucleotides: TGCGCCAGCAGTGATGCCACTAGCGGTTCCTACGAGCAGTACTTC. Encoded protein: CASSDATSGSYEQYF.

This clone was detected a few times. CDR3 nucleotides: TGTGCCAGTAGTGGGAGGATAGGTGGATCATCCTACGAGCAGTACTTC. Translated, it gives CASSGRIGGSSYEQYF. The V gene is TRBV19, the J gene TRBJ2-7; a weak D match, TRBD2 (6 bases). Germline lookup yields CDR1 LNHDA and CDR2 SQIVND (reference sequence). V gave up 5 bases and J gave up 1 base, with 18 bases separating them. The CDR3 contains 16 residues.

CDR3 sequence: CASGQFSGYGYTF. The CDR3 DNA reads as TGTGCCAGCGGACAGTTCTCAGGGTATGGCTACACCTTC. J is TRBJ1-2 and V is TRBV19; D is perhaps TRBD1 (6 bases). Looked up from germline, CDR1 is LNHDA and CDR2 is SQIVND (reference sequence). Trimming left V 9 bases short and J 5 bases short, with 16 bases between. There are 13 residues in the CDR3.

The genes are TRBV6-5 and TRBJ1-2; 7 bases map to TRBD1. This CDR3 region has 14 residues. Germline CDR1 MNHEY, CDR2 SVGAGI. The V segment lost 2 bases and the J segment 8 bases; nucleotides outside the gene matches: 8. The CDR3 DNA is TGTGCCAGCAGTTACCGACAGGGTGCCTACGGCTACACCTTC. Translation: CASSYRQGAYGYTF.

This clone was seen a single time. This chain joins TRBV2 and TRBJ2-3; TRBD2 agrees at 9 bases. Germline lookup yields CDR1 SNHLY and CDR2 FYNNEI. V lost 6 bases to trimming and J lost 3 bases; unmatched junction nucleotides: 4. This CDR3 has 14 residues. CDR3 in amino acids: CASSERGATDTQYF. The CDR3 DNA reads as TGTGCCAGCAGCGAGCGGGGGGCTACAGATACGCAGTATTTT. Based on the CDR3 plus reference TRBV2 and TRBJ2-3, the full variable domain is EPEVTQTPSHQVTQMGQEVILRCVPISNHLYFYWYRQILGQKVEFLVSFYNNEISEKSEIFDDQFSVERPDGSNFTLKIRSTKLEDSAMYFCASSERGATDTQYFGPGTRLTVL.

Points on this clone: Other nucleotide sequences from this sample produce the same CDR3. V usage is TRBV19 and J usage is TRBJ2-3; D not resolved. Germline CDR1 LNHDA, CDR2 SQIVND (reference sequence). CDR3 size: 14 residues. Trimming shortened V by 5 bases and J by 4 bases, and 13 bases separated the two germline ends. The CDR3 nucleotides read TGTGCCAGTAGTCTAAGCTTGGGCCCAGATACGCAGTATTTT. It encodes CASSLSLGPDTQYF.

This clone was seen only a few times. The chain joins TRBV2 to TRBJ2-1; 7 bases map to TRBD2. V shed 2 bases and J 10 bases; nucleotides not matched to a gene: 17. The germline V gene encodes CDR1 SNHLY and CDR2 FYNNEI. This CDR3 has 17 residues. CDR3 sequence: CASSENPPGTTDGEQFF. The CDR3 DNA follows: TGTGCCAGCAGTGAAAACCCCCCCGGGACTACCGACGGGGAGCAGTTCTTC.

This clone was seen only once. The CDR3 coding sequence is TGTGCCAGTAGTATTTTTGTGGCGGCGCCTGGCAATGAGCAGTTCTTC. This sequence encodes CASSIFVAAPGNEQFF. The chain employs TRBV19 and TRBJ2-1; D is unclear. From germline, CDR1 is LNHDA and CDR2 SQIVND (reference sequence). The ends were cut back, 3 bases at V and 6 bases at J, with 18 bases in the middle. CDR3 length: 16 residues.

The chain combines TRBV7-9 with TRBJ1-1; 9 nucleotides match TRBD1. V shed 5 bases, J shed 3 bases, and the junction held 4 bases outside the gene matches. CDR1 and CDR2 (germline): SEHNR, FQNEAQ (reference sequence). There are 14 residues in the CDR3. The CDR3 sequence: CASSNRDRDTEAFF. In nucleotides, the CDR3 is TGTGCCAGCAGCAACCGGGACAGGGACACTGAAGCTTTCTTT.

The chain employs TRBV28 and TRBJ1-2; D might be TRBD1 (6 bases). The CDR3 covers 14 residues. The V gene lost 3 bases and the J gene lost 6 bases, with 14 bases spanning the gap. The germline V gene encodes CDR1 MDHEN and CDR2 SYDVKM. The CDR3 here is CASSLPGELNGYTF. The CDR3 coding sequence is TGTGCCAGCAGTTTGCCAGGGGAGTTAAATGGCTACACCTTC.

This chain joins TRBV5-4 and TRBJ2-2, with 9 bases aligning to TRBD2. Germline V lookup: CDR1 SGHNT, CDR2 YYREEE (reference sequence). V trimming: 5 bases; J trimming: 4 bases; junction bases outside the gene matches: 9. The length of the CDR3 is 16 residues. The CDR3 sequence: CASRGFNSGGTGELFF. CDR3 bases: TGTGCCAGCAGAGGCTTCAATAGCGGGGGCACCGGGGAGCTGTTTTTT.

The CDR3 region has the DNA TGCGCCAGCAGCCAAGACGGCCCTGGGGGGTACCAGGCTGGGGCCAACGTCCTGACTTTC. Its translation is CASSQDGPGGYQAGANVLTF. V and J are TRBV4-1 and TRBJ2-6; TRBD2 might be the D (6 bases). CDR3 length: 20 amino acids. V shed 0 bases and J shed 2 bases, with 20 bases lying between them. Looked up from germline, CDR1 is MGHRA and CDR2 is YSYEKL.

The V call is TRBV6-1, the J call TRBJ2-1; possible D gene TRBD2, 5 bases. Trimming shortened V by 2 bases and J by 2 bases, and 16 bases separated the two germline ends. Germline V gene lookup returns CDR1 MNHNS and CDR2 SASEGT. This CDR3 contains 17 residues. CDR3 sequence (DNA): TGTGCCAGCAGTGAATATCAAAGGACTTCCCCCTACAATGAGCAGTTCTTC. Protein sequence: CASSEYQRTSPYNEQFF.

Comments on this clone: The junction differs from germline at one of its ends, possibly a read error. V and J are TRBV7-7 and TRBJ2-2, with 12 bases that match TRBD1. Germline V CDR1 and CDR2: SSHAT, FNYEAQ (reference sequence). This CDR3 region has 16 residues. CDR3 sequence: CASSLTGQGAAGELFF. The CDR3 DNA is TGTGCTAGCAGCTTAACGGGACAGGGGGCCGCCGGGGAGCTGTTTTTT.

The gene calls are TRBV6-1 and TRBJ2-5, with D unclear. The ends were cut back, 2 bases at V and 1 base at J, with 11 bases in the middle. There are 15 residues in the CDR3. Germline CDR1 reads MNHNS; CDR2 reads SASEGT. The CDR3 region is CASSEIGELQETQYF. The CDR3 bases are TGTGCCAGCAGTGAAATAGGAGAGCTCCAAGAGACCCAGTACTTC.

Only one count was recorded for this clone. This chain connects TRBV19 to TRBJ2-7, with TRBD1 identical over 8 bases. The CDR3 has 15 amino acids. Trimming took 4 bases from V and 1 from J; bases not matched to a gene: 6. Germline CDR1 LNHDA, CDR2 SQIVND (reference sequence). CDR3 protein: CASSRGTGPSYEQYF. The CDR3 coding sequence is TGTGCCAGTAGTAGAGGGACAGGACCTTCCTACGAGCAGTACTTC.

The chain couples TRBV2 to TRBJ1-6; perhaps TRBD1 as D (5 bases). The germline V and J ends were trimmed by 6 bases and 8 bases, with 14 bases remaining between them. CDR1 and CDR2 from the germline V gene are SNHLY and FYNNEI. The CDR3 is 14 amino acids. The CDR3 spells CASRAVTVDSPLHF. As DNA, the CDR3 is TGTGCCAGCAGGGCGGTGACAGTGGATTCACCCCTCCACTTT. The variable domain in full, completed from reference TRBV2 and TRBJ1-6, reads EPEVTQTPSHQVTQMGQEVILRCVPISNHLYFYWYRQILGQKVEFLVSFYNNEISEKSEIFDDQFSVERPDGSNFTLKIRSTKLEDSAMYFCASRAVTVDSPLHFGNGTRLTVT.

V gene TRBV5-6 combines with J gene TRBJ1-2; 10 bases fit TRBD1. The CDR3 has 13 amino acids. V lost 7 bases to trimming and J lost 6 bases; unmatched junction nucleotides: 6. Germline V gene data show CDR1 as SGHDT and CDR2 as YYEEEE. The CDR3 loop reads CASGDRGFDGYTF. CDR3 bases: TGTGCCAGCGGGGACAGGGGATTTGATGGCTACACCTTC.

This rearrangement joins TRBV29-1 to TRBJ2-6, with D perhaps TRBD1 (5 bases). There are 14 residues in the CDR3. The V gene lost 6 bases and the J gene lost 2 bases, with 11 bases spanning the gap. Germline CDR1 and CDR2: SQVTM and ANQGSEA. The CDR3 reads CSVNQGAGANVLTF. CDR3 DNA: TGCAGCGTAAATCAAGGGGCTGGGGCCAACGTCCTGACTTTC.